A single sample gave rise to the 30 T cell receptor beta chains below, sequenced in a study. Each CDR3 protein is one row after TCRdb ran MiXCR on the 5' RACE reads. Here the sample spans roughly 13,000 distinct CDR3 sequences, roughly a quarter being singletons. The sample consisted of naive CD4+ T cells sorted from blood. Specified subset: naive CD4+ T cells, CD4+CD45RA+CD25-. These TCRs come from a female donor with breast cancer.

By share, this clonotype counts as medium-sized. The chain combines TRBV7-9 with TRBJ2-1, with 9 bases matching TRBD1. CDR3 length: 14 amino acids. J gave up 4 bases and V 8 bases, and 6 bases lay outside the gene matches. Germline V gives CDR1 SEHNR, CDR2 FQNEAQ (reference sequence). The CDR3: CASARTGVYNEQFF. The CDR3 DNA reads as TGTGCCAGCGCACGGACAGGGGTATACAATGAGCAGTTCTTC.

The chain recombines TRBV9 with TRBJ2-6; 7 bases map to TRBD1. The CDR3 totals 18 residues. Per the germline V gene, CDR1 is SGDLS and CDR2 is YYNGEE. CDR3 sequence reads: CTRSVTPGQLSGANVLTF. Here the CDR3 DNA reads TGTACCCGCAGCGTCACCCCGGGACAGCTCTCTGGGGCCAACGTCCTGACTTTC.

As concerns this clonotype: Relative to the germline gene, one junction end is altered; a read error may explain this. The chain links TRBV20-1 to TRBJ2-7; tentatively, D is TRBD1 or TRBD2 (8 bases each). This CDR3 spans 18 amino acids. Germline assignment: CDR1 DFQATT and CDR2 SNEGSKA (reference sequence). The CDR3 is CRARTTRGGQGARNEQYF. The CDR3, as DNA: TGCCGTGCTAGAACGACACGGGGGGGGCAGGGGGCGCGGAACGAGCAGTACTTC.

The chain joins TRBV5-1 to TRBJ2-7, with 10 bases matching TRBD2. V was clipped by 4 bases and J by 1 base; unmatched bases: 5. Germline CDR1 reads SGHRS; CDR2 reads YFSETQ. The CDR3 is 15 amino acids. CDR3 sequence (DNA): TGCGCCAGCAGCCCCGGGACTAGCGTTTCCTACGAGCAGTACTTC. Protein product: CASSPGTSVSYEQYF.

This clonotype was seen a handful of times. The chain couples TRBV7-9 to TRBJ1-1, with 8 nucleotides matching TRBD1. The CDR3 has 14 residues. Germline trimming cut 5 bases from V and 9 bases from J; bases unmatched to any gene: 11. Germline loops: CDR1 SEHNR, CDR2 FQNEAQ (reference sequence). The CDR3 region is CASSPRQGRRKAFF. The CDR3 nucleotides read TGTGCCAGCAGCCCCCGACAGGGGAGGAGGAAAGCTTTCTTT.

On this clonotype itself: This may come from a read error, since a much larger clone is one base off. Here the CDR3 DNA reads TGTGCCAGCTCACCAGGGGACTCCTCCTACGAGCAGTACTTC. Protein product: CASSPGDSSYEQYF. The chain uses TRBV18 and TRBJ2-7, with D maybe TRBD2 (6 bases). Trimming took 2 bases from V and 0 from J, leaving 8 bases between them. The CDR3 runs to 14 residues. Germline V lookup: CDR1 KGHSH, CDR2 LQKENI.

Notes on this clonotype: It is likely a read error, because the conserved phenylalanine at the end of the CDR3 is missing. The chain is built from TRBV12-3 or TRBV12-4 and TRBJ2-7, with D perhaps TRBD2 (5 bases). The CDR3 consists of 12 residues. CDR3: CANSLSGNEQYS. The CDR3 DNA reads as TGTGCCAACAGTTTGTCGGGGAATGAGCAGTACTCC.

This clonotype has a count of ten or more. The CDR3 reads CSVVRQGPPYEQYF. The CDR3 region has the DNA TGCAGCGTTGTTCGACAGGGGCCCCCCTACGAGCAGTACTTC. The V and J genes are TRBV29-1 and TRBJ2-7; 8 bases agree with TRBD1. Unmatched junction bases numbered 7, after V lost 4 bases and J lost 2 bases. From germline, CDR1 is SQVTM and CDR2 ANQGSEA. CDR3 length: 14 residues.

This clonotype was counted only a few times. The CDR3 loop reads CASSEASGGDTDTQYF. The CDR3 bases are TGTGCCAGCAGTGAGGCTAGCGGGGGGGACACAGATACGCAGTATTTT. The chain uses TRBV2 and TRBJ2-3; 12 bases fit TRBD2. The CDR3 extends over 16 amino acids. CDR1 is SNHLY, CDR2 FYNNEI, per germline. The J segment lost 2 bases and the V segment lost 3 bases, leaving 3 bases of the junction unmatched.

This clonotype appeared many times. The rearrangement uses TRBV29-1 and TRBJ2-7; a weak D match, TRBD2 (6 bases). V was clipped by 4 bases and J by 6 bases, with 7 bases between them. Germline assignment: CDR1 SQVTM and CDR2 ANQGSEA. This CDR3 is 10 amino acids long. CDR3 region: CSVAEGEQYF. CDR3 sequence (DNA): TGCAGCGTTGCGGAGGGCGAGCAGTACTTC.

A word on this clonotype: One end of the junction fails to match germline, which may point to a read error. The rearrangement uses TRBV6-6 and TRBJ2-3, with D maybe TRBD2 (5 bases). This CDR3 comprises 12 residues. Germline V gives CDR1 MNHNY, CDR2 SVGAGI (reference sequence). CDR3 DNA: TGTGCCAGCACCCGGGATTCAGTTACGCAGTACTTT. This encodes CASTRDSVTQYF.

By frequency in the sample, this clonotype is medium-sized. This chain uses TRBV4-2 with TRBJ2-1; the D gene is possibly TRBD2 (5 bases). Per germline, CDR1 LGHNA and CDR2 YNFKEQ. The CDR3 covers 14 residues. V lost 0 bases and J 8 bases, leaving 11 bases between the germline ends. As DNA, the CDR3 is TGTGCCAGCAGCCAAGAAGTTCTAGCCCATGAGCAGTTCTTC. It codes for CASSQEVLAHEQFF.

About this clonotype: This may be a read error, as it is one base from a much larger clone. The chain combines TRBV27 with TRBJ1-5; D remains unclear. Germline CDR1 is MNHEY and CDR2 is SMNVEV (reference sequence). The length of the CDR3 is 13 residues. CDR3 protein: CASSLLGNRPQHF. The CDR3 DNA sequence: TGTGCCAGCAGTTTATTGGGCAATCGGCCCCAGCATTTT.

Relative to its sample, this clonotype is medium-sized. CDR3 in DNA: TGTGCCAGCAGCTTAAGGCCCAACACAGATACGCAGTATTTT. It translates to CASSLRPNTDTQYF. The chain has TRBV7-6 and TRBJ2-3; D remains unclear. In germline, CDR1 is SGHVS, CDR2 FNYEAQ. The germline V and J ends were trimmed by 2 bases and 2 bases, with 8 bases remaining between them. The CDR3 is made up of 14 amino acids.

This clonotype was counted only a few times. One base away lies a much larger clone, so this may be a sequencing read error. The chain uses TRBV10-3 and TRBJ2-1; no firm D call. Germline assignment: CDR1 ENHRY and CDR2 SYGVKD. The CDR3 runs to 14 residues. Trimming stripped 1 base from V and 0 bases from J, with 4 bases between. The CDR3 sequence is CAISEWSSYNEQFF. CDR3 nucleotide sequence: TGTGCCATCAGTGAGTGGTCCTCCTACAATGAGCAGTTCTTC.

This clonotype was recorded a few times. The chain combines TRBV30 with TRBJ2-1; 8 bases line up with TRBD1. There are 14 residues in the CDR3. With 4 bases clipped from V and 6 bases from J, the junction kept 8 bases outside the gene matches. The germline V gene has CDR1 GTSNPN and CDR2 SVGIG (reference sequence). For the CDR3, the DNA is TGTGCCTGGAAAAGGGGCAGGGGGCTCAATGAGCAGTTCTTC. It codes for CAWKRGRGLNEQFF.

This clonotype was seen ten or more times. This chain uses TRBV20-1 with TRBJ2-7, with D perhaps matching TRBD1 or TRBD2 (6 bases each). The CDR3 spans 16 residues. In germline, CDR1 is DFQATT, CDR2 SNEGSKA (reference sequence). The V and J ends lost 5 bases and 0 bases respectively, with 20 bases between them. In nucleotides, the CDR3 is TGCAGTGCTCCTTTGGCGGGACACGGCCGCTCCTACGAGCAGTACTTC. Translated: CSAPLAGHGRSYEQYF.

This clonotype is medium-sized. This chain links TRBV30 with TRBJ1-1; the D is unclear. CDR3 length: 11 amino acids. The germline gives CDR1 GTSNPN, CDR2 SVGIG (reference sequence). With 2 bases removed from V and 3 bases from J, the gap between germline ends came to 4 bases. This chain's CDR3 is CAWSTDTEAFF. The CDR3, as DNA: TGTGCCTGGAGTACCGACACTGAAGCTTTCTTT. Complete variable domain (other parts from reference TRBV30 and TRBJ1-1): SQTIHQWPATLVQPVGSPLSLECTVEGTSNPNLYWYRQAAGRGLQLLFYSVGIGQISSEVPQNLSASRPQDRQFILSSKKLLLSDSGFYLCAWSTDTEAFFGQGTRLTVV.

This clonotype occurred many times. The chain has TRBV3-1 and TRBJ1-6; a weak D match, TRBD1 (5 bases). CDR1 is LGHDT, CDR2 YNNKEL, per germline (reference sequence). CDR3 size: 15 residues. V gave up 4 bases and J gave up 11 bases, with 18 bases separating them. The CDR3: CASSRGDGRGAPLHF. The CDR3 DNA follows: TGTGCCAGCAGCCGCGGGGACGGTCGAGGGGCACCCCTCCACTTT.

This clonotype appeared once. V and J are TRBV18 and TRBJ1-5; D not resolved. There are 13 residues in the CDR3. Germline CDR1 KGHSH, CDR2 LQKENI. Trimming shortened V by 4 bases and J by 1 base, and 5 bases separated the two germline ends. The CDR3 spells CASSQGSNQPQHF. The DNA for the CDR3 is TGTGCCAGCTCACAAGGAAGCAATCAGCCCCAGCATTTT.

This clonotype was seen ten or more times. The chain recombines TRBV5-1 with TRBJ2-1; D not certain. Germline assignment: CDR1 SGHRS and CDR2 YFSETQ. The CDR3 is 11 amino acids. Trimming pared 2 bases from V and 5 bases from J, leaving 2 bases between. The CDR3 reads CASSLNNEQFF. The CDR3 nucleotides read TGCGCCAGCAGCTTAAACAATGAGCAGTTCTTC.

This clonotype is classed as medium-sized. V and J are TRBV10-3 and TRBJ2-7; 9 nucleotides match TRBD2. The V segment lost 6 bases and the J segment 0 bases; nucleotides outside the gene matches: 3. Germline V gene lookup returns CDR1 ENHRY and CDR2 SYGVKD. The length of the CDR3 is 14 residues. The CDR3 DNA reads as TGTGCCATCAGGAGTAGCGGGAGCTCCTACGAGCAGTACTTC. Residues: CAIRSSGSSYEQYF.

This clonotype was counted ten times or more. This chain joins TRBV29-1 and TRBJ2-5, with a weak D call TRBD2 (6 bases). V dropped 3 bases and J dropped 7 bases, with 21 bases sitting between them. This CDR3 has 15 residues. From germline, CDR1 is SQVTM and CDR2 ANQGSEA. The CDR3 sequence is CSVDSPASVRWTQYF. The CDR3 bases are TGCAGCGTTGATTCCCCGGCTAGCGTCCGGTGGACCCAGTACTTC.

In this sample, this clonotype turned up many times. The rearrangement uses TRBV15 and TRBJ2-1, with D possibly TRBD2 on 5 matching bases. Germline V gene data show CDR1 as LNHNV and CDR2 as YYDKDF (reference sequence). The CDR3 length is 14 residues. The V and J ends lost 3 bases and 1 base respectively, with 7 bases between them. CDR3 region: CATSSRGSYNEQFF. The CDR3 region has the DNA TGTGCCACCAGCAGTCGGGGTTCCTACAATGAGCAGTTCTTC.

This clonotype was seen many times. The chain couples TRBV19 to TRBJ1-1, with 7 bases identical to TRBD1. The V and J ends lost 7 bases and 0 bases, in that order; junction bases with no gene match: 11. Germline V gives CDR1 LNHDA, CDR2 SQIVND (reference sequence). The CDR3 runs 16 residues. The CDR3 spells CASTRGAGLMNTEAFF. CDR3 DNA: TGTGCCAGTACCAGGGGGGCAGGGCTCATGAACACTGAAGCTTTCTTT.

The CDR3 loop is CSARGGGLCYEQYF. Here the CDR3 DNA reads TGCAGTGCTAGGGGTGGGGGACTCTGCTACGAGCAGTACTTC. The genes are TRBV20-1 and TRBJ2-7, with D possibly being TRBD2 (6 bases). CDR3 length: 14 residues. Trimming stripped 3 bases from V and 3 bases from J, with 15 bases between. Per the germline V gene, CDR1 is DFQATT and CDR2 is SNEGSKA (reference sequence).

This chain links TRBV29-1 with TRBJ2-1, with D possibly matching TRBD2 (5 bases). The CDR3 covers 15 residues. V lost 2 bases and J lost 7, with 18 bases in between. The germline V gene encodes CDR1 SQVTM and CDR2 ANQGSEA. CDR3: CSVETVRGWGNEQFF. The CDR3 region has the DNA TGCAGCGTTGAAACCGTCCGGGGATGGGGAAATGAGCAGTTCTTC.

This clonotype was counted once. Relative to the germline gene, one junction end is altered; a read error may explain this. The chain carries TRBV11-2 and TRBJ2-1; D gene uncertain. Germline CDR1 reads SGHAT; CDR2 reads FQNNGV. CDR3 length equals 16 residues. The CDR3 sequence: CASSSAGLSSHNEQFF. DNA of the CDR3: TGTGCCAGCAGCTCCGCCGGGCTTAGCTCCCACAATGAGCAGTTCTTC.

In regard to this clonotype: A much larger clonotype is one base distant, so this may be a read error. The V and J genes are TRBV6-5 and TRBJ2-7; the match to TRBD2 covers 11 bases. This CDR3 spans 17 amino acids. Per the germline V gene, CDR1 is MNHEY and CDR2 is SVGAGI. The CDR3 DNA sequence: TGTGCCGGCAGTTACTCCTCCCTGACTAGCGGGATCGACGAGCAGTACTTC. Amino acids: CAGSYSSLTSGIDEQYF.

The J gene is TRBJ1-1, the V gene TRBV30; D not resolved. Germline assignment: CDR1 GTSNPN and CDR2 SVGIG (reference sequence). V lost 0 bases, J lost 8 bases, and 16 bases lay in between. The CDR3 is made up of 14 amino acids. In DNA, the CDR3 is TGTGCCTGGAGTGTACGGCAGGCCAAGGGCGAAGCTTTCTTT. It translates to CAWSVRQAKGEAFF.